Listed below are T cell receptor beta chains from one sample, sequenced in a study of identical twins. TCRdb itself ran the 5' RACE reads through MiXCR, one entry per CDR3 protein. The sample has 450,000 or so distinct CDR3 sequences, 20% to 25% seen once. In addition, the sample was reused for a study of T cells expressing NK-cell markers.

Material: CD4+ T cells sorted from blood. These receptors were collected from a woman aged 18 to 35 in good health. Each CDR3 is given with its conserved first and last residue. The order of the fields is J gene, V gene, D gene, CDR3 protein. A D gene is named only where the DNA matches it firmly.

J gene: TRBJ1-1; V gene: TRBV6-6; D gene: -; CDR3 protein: CASSHPTRAFF
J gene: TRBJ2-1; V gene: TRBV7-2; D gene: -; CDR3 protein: CASTPTPSEKNEQFF
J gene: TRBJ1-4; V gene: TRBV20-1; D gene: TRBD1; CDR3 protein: CSAAAGTGTEKLFF
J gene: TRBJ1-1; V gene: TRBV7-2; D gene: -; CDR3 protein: CASSSDRNTEAFF
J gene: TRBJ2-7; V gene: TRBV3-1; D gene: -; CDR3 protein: CASGSDGSYEQYF
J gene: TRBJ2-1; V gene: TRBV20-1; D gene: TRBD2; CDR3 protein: CSATTGGWQFF
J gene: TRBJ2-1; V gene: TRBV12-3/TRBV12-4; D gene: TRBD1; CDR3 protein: CASSLTGDEQFF
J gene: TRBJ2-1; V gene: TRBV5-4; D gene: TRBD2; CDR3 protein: CASTFKASGDNEQFF
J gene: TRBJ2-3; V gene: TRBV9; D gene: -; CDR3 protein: CASSEGNWDEPQYF
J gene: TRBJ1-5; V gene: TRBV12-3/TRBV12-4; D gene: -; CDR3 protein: CASSFKGMGGNQPQHF
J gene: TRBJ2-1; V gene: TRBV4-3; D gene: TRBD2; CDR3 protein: CASSQRLAGISSYNEQFF
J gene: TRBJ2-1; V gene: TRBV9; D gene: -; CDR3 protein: CASSVTSSYNEQFF
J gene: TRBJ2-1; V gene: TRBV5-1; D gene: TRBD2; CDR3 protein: CASSWTSGVRNEQFF
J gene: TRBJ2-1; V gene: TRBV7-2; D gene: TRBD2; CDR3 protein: CASEKSLAGINEQFF
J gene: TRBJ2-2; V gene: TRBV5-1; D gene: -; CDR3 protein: CASRPSEGGAGELFF
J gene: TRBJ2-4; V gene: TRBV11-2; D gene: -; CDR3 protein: CASSLEPRAKNIQYF
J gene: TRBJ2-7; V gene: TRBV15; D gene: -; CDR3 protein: CATSREVDRDAYF
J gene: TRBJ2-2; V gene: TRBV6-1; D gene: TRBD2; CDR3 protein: CASTIQPSGTTGELFF
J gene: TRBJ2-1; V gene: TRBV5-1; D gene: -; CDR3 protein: CASSLLISGHNEQFF
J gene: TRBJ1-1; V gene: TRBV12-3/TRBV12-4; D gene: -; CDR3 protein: CASSRGLEAFF
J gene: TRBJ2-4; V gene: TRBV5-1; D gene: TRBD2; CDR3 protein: CASSPGLAGGLAKNIQYF
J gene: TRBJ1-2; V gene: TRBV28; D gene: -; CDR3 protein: CASSVQAFYGYTF
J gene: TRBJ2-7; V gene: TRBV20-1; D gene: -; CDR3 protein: CSASEDYEQYF
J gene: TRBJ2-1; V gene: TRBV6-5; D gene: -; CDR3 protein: CASSYTTPGINEQFF
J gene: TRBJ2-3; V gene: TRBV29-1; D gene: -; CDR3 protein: CSSRLGANTDTQYF
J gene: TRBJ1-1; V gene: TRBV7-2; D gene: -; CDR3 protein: CASSVRRWGTEAFF
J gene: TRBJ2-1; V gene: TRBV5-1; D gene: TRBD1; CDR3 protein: CASTPGTGNNEQFF
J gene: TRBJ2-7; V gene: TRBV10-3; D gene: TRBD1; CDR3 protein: CAISGGQGGMRYEQYF
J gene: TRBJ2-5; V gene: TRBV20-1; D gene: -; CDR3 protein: CSAQRRALQETQYF
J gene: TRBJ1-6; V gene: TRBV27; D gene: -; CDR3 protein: CASSFEGVGSPLHF
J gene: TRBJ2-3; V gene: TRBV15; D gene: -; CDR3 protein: CATSITGESTDTQYF
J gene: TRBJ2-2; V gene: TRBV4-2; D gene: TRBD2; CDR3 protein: CASSQIAGAGDTGELFF
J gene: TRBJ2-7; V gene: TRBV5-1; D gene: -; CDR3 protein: CASSLWGRDHEQYF
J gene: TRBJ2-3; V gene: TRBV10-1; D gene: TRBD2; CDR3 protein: CASSPGVAGDTDTQYF
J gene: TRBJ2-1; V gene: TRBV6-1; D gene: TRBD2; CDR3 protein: CASRSRLAVYNEQFF
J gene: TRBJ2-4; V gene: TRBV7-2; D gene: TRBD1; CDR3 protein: CASSLNVQGAAKNIQYF
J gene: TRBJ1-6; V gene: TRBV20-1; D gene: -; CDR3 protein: CSATTGGERSPLHF
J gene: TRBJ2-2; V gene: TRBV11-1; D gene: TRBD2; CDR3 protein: CASSLLAGGSGPNTGELFF